The clone carrying this TCR beta chain has only a few counts. Antigen: not known. This sample is part of a study of beta chain features in type 1 diabetes. In the study overall: Comparable age, gender and cell yields were observed in patients relative to healthy donors.

Study-level points and caveats: Moderate but significant shortening of TCRB CDR3s was recorded in all four CD4+ subsets from Type 1 diabetes patients. Compared to healthy donors, patients appeared to have naive, central memory and Treg TCRB repertoires that were more alike. VDJ junctions in type 1 diabetes patients carried more deletions and fewer insertions.

Reverse transcription of all isolated RNA meant that expressed TCRB transcripts were sequenced. TCRdb's table, derived via immunoSEQ multiplex PCR, lists solely in-frame clones and lacks some. The sample has 300,000 to 350,000 clones, roughly 13% seen once; the top ten hold over 0.014%. This receptor was taken from a woman younger than 30 with type 1 diabetes. Input material: naive CD4+ T cells from blood.

The DNA for the CDR3 is TGTGCCTGGAGGGGGACAGGAACAAACTATGGCTACACCTTC. Protein product: CAWRGTGTNYGYTF. V and J are TRBV30 and TRBJ1-2; TRBD1 aligns across 8 bases. The length of the CDR3 is 14 residues. Germline CDR1 reads GTSNPN; CDR2 reads SVGIG (reference sequence). J lost 2 bases, V lost 3 bases, and 5 bases had no gene match.